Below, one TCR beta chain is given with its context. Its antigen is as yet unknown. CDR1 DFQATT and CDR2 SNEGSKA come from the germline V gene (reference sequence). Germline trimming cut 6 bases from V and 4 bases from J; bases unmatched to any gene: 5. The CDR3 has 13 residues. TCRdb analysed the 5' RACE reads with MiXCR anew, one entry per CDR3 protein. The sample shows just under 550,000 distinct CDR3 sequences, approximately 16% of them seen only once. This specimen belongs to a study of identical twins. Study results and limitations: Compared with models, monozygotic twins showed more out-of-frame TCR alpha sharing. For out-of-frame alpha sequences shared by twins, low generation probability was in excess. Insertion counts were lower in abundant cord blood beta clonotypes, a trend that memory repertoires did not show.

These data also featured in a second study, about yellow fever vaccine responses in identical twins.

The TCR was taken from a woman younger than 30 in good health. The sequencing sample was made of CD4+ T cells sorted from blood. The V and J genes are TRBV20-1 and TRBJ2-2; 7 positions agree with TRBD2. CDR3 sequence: CSATPGGTGELFF. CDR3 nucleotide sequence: TGCAGTGCAACCCCGGGGGGCACCGGGGAGCTGTTTTTT.